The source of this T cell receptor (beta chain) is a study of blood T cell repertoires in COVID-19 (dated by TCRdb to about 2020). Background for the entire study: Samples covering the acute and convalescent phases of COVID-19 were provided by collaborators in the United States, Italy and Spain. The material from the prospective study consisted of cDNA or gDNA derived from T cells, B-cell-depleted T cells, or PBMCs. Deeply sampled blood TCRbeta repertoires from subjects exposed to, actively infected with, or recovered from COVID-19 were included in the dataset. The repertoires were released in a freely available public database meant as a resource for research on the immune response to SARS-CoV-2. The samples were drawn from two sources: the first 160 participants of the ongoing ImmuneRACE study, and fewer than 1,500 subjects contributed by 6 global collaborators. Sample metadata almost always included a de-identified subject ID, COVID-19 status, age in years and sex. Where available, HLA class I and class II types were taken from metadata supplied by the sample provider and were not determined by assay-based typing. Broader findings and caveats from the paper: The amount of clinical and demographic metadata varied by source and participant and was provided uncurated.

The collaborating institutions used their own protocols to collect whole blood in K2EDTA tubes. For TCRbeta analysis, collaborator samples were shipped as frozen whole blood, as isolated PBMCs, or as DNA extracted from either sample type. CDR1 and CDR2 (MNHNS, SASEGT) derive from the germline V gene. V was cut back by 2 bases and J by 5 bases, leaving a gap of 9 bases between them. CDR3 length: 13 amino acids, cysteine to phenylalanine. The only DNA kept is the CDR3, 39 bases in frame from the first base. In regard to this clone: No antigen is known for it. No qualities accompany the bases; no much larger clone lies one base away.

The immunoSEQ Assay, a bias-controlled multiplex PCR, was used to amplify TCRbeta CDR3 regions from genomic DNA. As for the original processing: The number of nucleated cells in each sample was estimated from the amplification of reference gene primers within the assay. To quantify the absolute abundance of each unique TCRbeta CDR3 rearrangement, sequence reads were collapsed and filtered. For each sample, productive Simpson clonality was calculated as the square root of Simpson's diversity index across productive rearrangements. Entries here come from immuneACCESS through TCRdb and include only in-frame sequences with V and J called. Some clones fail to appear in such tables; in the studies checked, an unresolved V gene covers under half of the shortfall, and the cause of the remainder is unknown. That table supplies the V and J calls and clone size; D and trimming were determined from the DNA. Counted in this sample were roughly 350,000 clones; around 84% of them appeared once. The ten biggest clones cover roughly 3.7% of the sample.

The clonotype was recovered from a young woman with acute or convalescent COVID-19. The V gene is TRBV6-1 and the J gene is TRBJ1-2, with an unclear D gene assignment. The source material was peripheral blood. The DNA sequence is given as TGTGCCAGCAGTGAAACTGTGCAATATGGCTACACCTTC. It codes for CASSETVQYGYTF.